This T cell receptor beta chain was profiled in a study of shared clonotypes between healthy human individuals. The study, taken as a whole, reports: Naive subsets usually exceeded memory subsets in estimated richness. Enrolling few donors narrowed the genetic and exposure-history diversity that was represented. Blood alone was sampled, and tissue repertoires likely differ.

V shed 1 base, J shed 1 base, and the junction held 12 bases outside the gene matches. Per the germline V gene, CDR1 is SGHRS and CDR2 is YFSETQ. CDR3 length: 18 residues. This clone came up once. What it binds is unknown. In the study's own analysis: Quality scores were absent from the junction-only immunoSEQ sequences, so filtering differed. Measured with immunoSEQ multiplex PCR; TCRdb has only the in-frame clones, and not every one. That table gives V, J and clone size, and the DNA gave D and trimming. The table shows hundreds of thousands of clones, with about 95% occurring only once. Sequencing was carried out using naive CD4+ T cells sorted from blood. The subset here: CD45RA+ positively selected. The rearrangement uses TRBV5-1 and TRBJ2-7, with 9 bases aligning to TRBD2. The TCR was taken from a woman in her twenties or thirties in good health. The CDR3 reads CASSLLFAGGPTSYEQYF. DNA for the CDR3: TGCGCCAGCAGCTTGCTATTCGCGGGAGGGCCGACGTCCTACGAGCAGTACTTC. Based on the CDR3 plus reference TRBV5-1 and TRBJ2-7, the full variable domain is KAGVTQTPRYLIKTRGQQVTLSCSPISGHRSVSWYQQTPGQGLQFLFEYFSETQRNKGNFPGRFSGRQFSNSRSEMNVSTLELGDSALYLCASSLLFAGGPTSYEQYFGPGTRLTVT.